The 13 T cell receptor beta chains listed next were all sequenced from one sample in a study of pediatric ulcerative colitis. Rectal tissue came from one to two pinch biopsies taken at colonoscopy. The data were produced by immunoSEQ multiplex PCR, yet TCRdb's version contains in-frame clones alone and is incomplete. This sample has about 22,000 clones; 71% occur once, and the top ten carry about 14%. Specimen: gut tissue. The receptors come from a boy aged 5-17 years with severe ulcerative colitis.

The chain employs TRBV6-6 and TRBJ1-6; D perhaps matches TRBD1 (5 bases). Trimming pared 1 base from V and 9 bases from J, leaving 13 bases between. Germline V gene sequence: CDR1 MNHNY, CDR2 SVGAGI (reference sequence). This CDR3 region has 15 residues. CDR3 loop: CASSYYGGEGSPLHF. Here the CDR3 DNA reads TGTGCCAGCAGTTACTACGGGGGAGAAGGTTCACCCCTCCACTTT.

Only one count was recorded for this clone. The chain links TRBV5-4 to TRBJ2-3; D is possibly TRBD1 or TRBD2 (6 bases each). The CDR3 is made up of 16 amino acids. Trimming removed 4 bases from V and 6 bases from J, with 21 bases in between. Germline assignment: CDR1 SGHNT and CDR2 YYREEE (reference sequence). Here the CDR3 reads CASSVNSGMGGDTQYF. In DNA form, the CDR3 reads TGTGCCAGCAGCGTAAACTCGGGGATGGGGGGCGATACGCAGTATTTT.

This chain uses TRBV2 with TRBJ2-1; D ambiguous. The CDR3 contains 15 residues. Trimming shortened V by 6 bases and J by 0 bases, and 12 bases separated the two germline ends. Germline V gene lookup returns CDR1 SNHLY and CDR2 FYNNEI. The CDR3 coding sequence is TGTGCCAGCAGAGCAGACTCGAGCTCCTACAATGAGCAGTTCTTC. This codes for CASRADSSSYNEQFF.

The chain couples TRBV10-3 to TRBJ2-7; 7 bases fit TRBD1. Trimming took 2 bases from V and 1 from J; bases not matched to a gene: 8. The germline V gene has CDR1 ENHRY and CDR2 SYGVKD. The length of the CDR3 is 16 residues. The CDR3 sequence: CAISETGQDLSYEQYF. The CDR3 bases are TGTGCCATCAGTGAGACAGGACAGGACCTTTCCTACGAGCAGTACTTC.

V usage is TRBV11-2 and J usage is TRBJ1-1; tentative D call: TRBD1 (6 bases). The CDR3 is made up of 13 amino acids. V lost 6 bases, J lost 8 bases, and 16 bases lay in between. Germline-derived CDR1 and CDR2 are SGHAT and FQNNGV. CDR3 loop: CASRVGADTEAFF. For the CDR3, the DNA is TGTGCCAGCAGAGTGGGGGCAGATACCGAAGCTTTCTTT. The whole variable domain, filled in from reference TRBV11-2 and TRBJ1-1, reads EAGVAQSPRYKIIEKRQSVAFWCNPISGHATLYWYQQILGQGPKLLIQFQNNGVVDDSQLPKDRFSAERLKGVDSTLKIQPAKLEDSAVYLCASRVGADTEAFFGQGTRLTVV.

V is TRBV9 and J is TRBJ2-7; D remains ambiguous. Germline lookup yields CDR1 SGDLS and CDR2 YYNGEE. CDR3 length equals 14 residues. V was trimmed by 0 bases and J by 1 base, leaving 8 bases between them. The CDR3, as DNA: TGTGCCAGCAGCGTAGGGGTTTCGTCCTACGAGCAGTACTTC. It is translated as CASSVGVSSYEQYF. The full variable domain, completed using reference TRBV9 and TRBJ2-7, is DSGVTQTPKHLITATGQRVTLRCSPRSGDLSVYWYQQSLDQGLQFLIQYYNGEERAKGNILERFSAQQFPDLHSELNLSSLELGDSALYFCASSVGVSSYEQYFGPGTRLTVT.

This sequence joins TRBV4-3 and TRBJ2-3; 9 bases align to TRBD2. The CDR3 runs to 16 residues. V was clipped by 1 base and J by 1 base; unmatched bases: 3. CDR1 and CDR2 from the germline V gene are LGHNA and YSLEER. CDR3 residues: CASSQGIAGGTDTQYF. The CDR3 DNA reads as TGCGCCAGCAGCCAAGGAATAGCGGGGGGCACAGATACGCAGTATTTT.

The rearrangement links TRBV7-6 to TRBJ2-5, with D possibly being TRBD2 (6 bases). With 1 base removed from V and 3 bases from J, the gap between germline ends came to 12 bases. CDR3 length: 15 residues. The V gene's germline CDR1 is SGHVS and CDR2 FNYEAQ. CDR3 nucleotides: TGTGCCAGCAGCTTAGGCGGGGCAGCTGAAGAGACCCAGTACTTC. Encoded protein: CASSLGGAAEETQYF.

The sample holds a few counts of this clone. V gene TRBV7-2 combines with J gene TRBJ1-5, with D hard to call. CDR1 SGHTA and CDR2 FQGNSA come from the germline V gene. Trimming removed 1 base from V and 6 bases from J, with 4 bases in between. The CDR3 has 12 amino acids. CDR3 loop: CASSLEGQPQHF. As DNA, the CDR3 is TGTGCCAGCAGCTTAGAAGGTCAGCCCCAGCATTTT.

There are a few counts of this clone. The chain uses TRBV6-1 and TRBJ2-1, with 10 bases matching TRBD2. Germline values: CDR1 MNHNS, CDR2 SASEGT. The trim removed 7 bases at V and 9 bases at J, leaving 9 bases unmatched. This CDR3 has 14 residues. For the CDR3, the DNA is TGTGCCAGCAAGCTGGAGCGGGGGGGTGTTGAGCAGTTCTTC. Its protein product is CASKLERGGVEQFF.

The chain recombines TRBV4-3 with TRBJ2-7; D may be TRBD1 or TRBD2 (5 bases each). Germline CDR1 reads LGHNA; CDR2 reads YSLEER. This CDR3 comprises 15 residues. The V end was cut by 3 bases, the J end by 2 bases, with 14 bases between. CDR3 nucleotide sequence: TGCGCCAGCAGCCATCGTAGGGACGTTGCCTACGAGCAGTACTTC. This encodes CASSHRRDVAYEQYF.

The J gene is TRBJ1-1, the V gene TRBV5-1, with 7 bases lining up with TRBD1. Germline V gives CDR1 SGHRS, CDR2 YFSETQ. The CDR3 extends over 14 amino acids. V lost 0 bases, J lost 10 bases, and 9 bases stayed unmatched. The CDR3 nucleotides read TGCGCCAGCAGCTTGGCCGGACAGGACCTGGGAGCTTTCTTT. It codes for CASSLAGQDLGAFF.

The V and J genes are TRBV6-1 and TRBJ2-5, with 12 nucleotides matching TRBD1. After removal of 4 bases from V and 4 bases from J, the junction contained 1 base not matched to a gene. This CDR3 is 14 amino acids long. Germline CDR1 and CDR2: MNHNS and SASEGT. The CDR3 DNA is TGTGCCAGCAGTGTGGGACAGGGGGCAGAGACCCAGTACTTC. Translation gives CASSVGQGAETQYF.